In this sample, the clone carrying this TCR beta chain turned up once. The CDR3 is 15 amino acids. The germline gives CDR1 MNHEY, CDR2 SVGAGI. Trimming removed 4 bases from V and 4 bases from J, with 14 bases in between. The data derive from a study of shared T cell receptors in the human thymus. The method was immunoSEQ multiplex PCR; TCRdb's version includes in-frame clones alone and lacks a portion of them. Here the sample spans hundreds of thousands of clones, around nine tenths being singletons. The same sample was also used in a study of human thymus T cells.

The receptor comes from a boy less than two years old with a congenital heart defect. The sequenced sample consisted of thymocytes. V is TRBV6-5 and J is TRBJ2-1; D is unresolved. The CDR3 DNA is TGTGCCAGCAGTTTAATTAGTTTTGAGTACAATGAGCAGTTCTTC. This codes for CASSLISFEYNEQFF.